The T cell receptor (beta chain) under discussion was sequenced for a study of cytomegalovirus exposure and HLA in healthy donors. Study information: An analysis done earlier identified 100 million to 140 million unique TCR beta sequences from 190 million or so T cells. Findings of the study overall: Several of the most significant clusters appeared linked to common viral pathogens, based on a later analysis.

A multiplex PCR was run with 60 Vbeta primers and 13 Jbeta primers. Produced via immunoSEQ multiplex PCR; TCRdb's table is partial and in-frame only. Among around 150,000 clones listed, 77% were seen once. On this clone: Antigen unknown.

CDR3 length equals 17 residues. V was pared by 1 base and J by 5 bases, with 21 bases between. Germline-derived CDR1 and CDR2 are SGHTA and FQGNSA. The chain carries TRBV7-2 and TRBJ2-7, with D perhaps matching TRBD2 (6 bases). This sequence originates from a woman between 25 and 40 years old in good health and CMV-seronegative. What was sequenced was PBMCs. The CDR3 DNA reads TGTGCCAGCAGCTTAGAGGGGCGGGACTCCTCCTATAACGAGCAGTACTTC. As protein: CASSLEGRDSSYNEQYF.